This record looks at one T cell receptor beta chain sequence and its context. The unsorted samples had tens of millions of PBMCs used for genomic DNA. This entry comes from a study of shared clonotypes between healthy human individuals. Execution of the assay was at deep level. Amplification in unsorted PBMC replicate PCRs started from around 0.3 ug DNA, which equals roughly 27,000 T cell genomes. Authors' analysis steps: Owing to the provision of junction-only sequences devoid of quality scores by immunoSEQ, filtering differed. Assay used: immunoSEQ multiplex PCR; TCRdb lists only in-frame clones, some missing. V and J calls and clone size come straight from that table; D and trimming were deduced from the DNA. Here the sample spans some 510,000 clones, about four fifths being singletons. The sequence came from a woman between 35 and 50 years old in good health. Some clones in this sample may be carry-over from other donors' samples. The sequencing input was PBMCs.

The CDR3 nucleotides read TGTGCCAGCACTGGGGCCCCCGGGGGGCCCTACGAGCAGTACTTC. It yields the protein CASTGAPGGPYEQYF. This rearrangement joins TRBV28 to TRBJ2-7; tentative D call: TRBD2 (7 bases). V was clipped by 7 bases and J by 2 bases, with 18 bases between them. Germline V CDR1 and CDR2: MDHEN, SYDVKM. The CDR3 length is 15 residues.